This entry is about one TCR beta chain. The method was immunoSEQ multiplex PCR; TCRdb's version includes in-frame clones alone and lacks a portion of them. Found here are under 600,000 clones, roughly 98% of them singletons; the top ten hold more than 0.3%. Terminally differentiated effector memory CD45RA+ cells were excluded by CCR7 positive selection of CD45RO-negative cells. These data originate in a study of shared clonotypes between healthy human individuals. Study context: A couple of female and a few male donors aged 18 to 49 were enrolled.

The CDR3 loop spans 14 amino acids. V shed 2 bases and J shed 3 bases, with 7 bases lying between them. From germline, CDR1 is SNHLY and CDR2 FYNNEI. The chain is built from TRBV2 and TRBJ1-4; D is ambiguous. This TCR came from a man between 25 and 39 years old in good health. Sequenced sample: naive CD8+ T cells sorted from blood. DNA for the CDR3: TGTGCCAGCAGTGAACAGAATTCTAATGAAAAACTGTTTTTT. Residues: CASSEQNSNEKLFF.